The 30 T cell receptor beta chains given below trace back to one sample, sequenced in a study of cytomegalovirus exposure and HLA in healthy donors. Generated by immunoSEQ multiplex PCR, the TCRdb table keeps only in-frame clones and is missing some. The table has about 74,000 clones, 94% seen once. Specimen: PBMCs. The receptors originated from a woman aged 18-35 years in good health and CMV-seropositive.

This clone was picked up a small number of times. The V call is TRBV7-2, the J call TRBJ1-4, with D possibly being TRBD1 (6 bases). Germline assignment: CDR1 SGHTA and CDR2 FQGNSA. The CDR3 length is 14 residues. V lost 0 bases, J lost 8 bases, and 10 bases lay in between. The CDR3 nucleotides are TGTGCCAGCAGCTTAGCCAGGGGACGGGAAAAACTGTTTTTT. It translates to CASSLARGREKLFF.

On this clone itself: No DNA is shown, since the ends of the CDR3 on it are uncertain; the CDR3 is the one TCRdb lists. V gene TRBV27 combines with J gene TRBJ2-1; the DNA was not compared with TRBD1, the D call given in the table. Germline values: CDR1 MNHEY, CDR2 SMNVEV (reference sequence). The CDR3 is 15 residues long, ends included. The CDR3 here is CASSSSTGVYNEQFF.

This clone turned up a few times. The chain employs TRBV28 and TRBJ1-2; perhaps TRBD1 as D (5 bases). V gave up 6 bases and J gave up 8 bases, with 25 bases separating them. Germline loops: CDR1 MDHEN, CDR2 SYDVKM. CDR3 length: 16 amino acids. CDR3 in amino acids: CASSTPLGAGGSGYTF. CDR3 bases: TGTGCCAGCAGCACTCCTTTAGGGGCAGGCGGCTCGGGCTACACCTTC.

The V gene is TRBV5-1, the J gene TRBJ2-3; D is possibly TRBD2 (6 bases). The CDR3 is 15 residues long. V lost 4 bases to trimming and J lost 4 bases, with 16 bases between them. Germline-derived CDR1 and CDR2 are SGHRS and YFSETQ. The CDR3 region has the DNA TGCGCCAGCAGCGGAAGACTAGACGTCCCAGATACGCAGTATTTT. It translates to CASSGRLDVPDTQYF.

In its sample, this clone was seen once. The rearrangement uses TRBV4-1 and TRBJ2-7, with 11 nucleotides matching TRBD2. The CDR3 spans 16 residues. The V segment lost 2 bases and the J segment 0 bases; nucleotides outside the gene matches: 3. CDR1 and CDR2 (germline): MGHRA, YSYEKL. DNA for the CDR3: TGCGCCAGCAGCCAACCTAGCGGGAGGTACTCCTACGAGCAGTACTTC. The encoded protein is CASSQPSGRYSYEQYF.

The chain joins TRBV11-2 to TRBJ2-7, with TRBD1 matching 10 bases. The CDR3 covers 15 residues. CDR1 and CDR2 from the germline V gene are SGHAT and FQNNGV. The junction had 9 bases not matched to a gene; V was cut back by 5 bases and J by 5 bases. The CDR3 DNA follows: TGTGCCAGCAGCCCGCCCGGGACAGGGGTCCACGAGCAGTACTTC. It is translated as CASSPPGTGVHEQYF.

The chain employs TRBV2 and TRBJ2-3, with 7 bases matching TRBD2. V was pared by 6 bases and J by 5 bases, with 23 bases of the junction left unmatched. Looked up from germline, CDR1 is SNHLY and CDR2 is FYNNEI. The CDR3 has 19 residues. DNA of the CDR3: TGTGCCAGCAGGGGGAGGGAGGCGGAAGTGGCCACCGCCGAAGATACGCAGTATTTT. Translation gives CASRGREAEVATAEDTQYF.

This rearrangement joins TRBV5-1 to TRBJ1-2; the D gene is possibly TRBD1 (5 bases). Trimming removed 4 bases at V and 3 bases at J, with 10 bases between. The CDR3 consists of 13 residues. Germline V lookup: CDR1 SGHRS, CDR2 YFSETQ. CDR3 sequence: CASSGWGDYGYTF. CDR3 DNA sequence: TGCGCCAGCAGCGGATGGGGGGACTATGGCTACACCTTC. The full variable domain, with the rest looked up from reference TRBV5-1 and TRBJ1-2, is KAGVTQTPRYLIKTRGQQVTLSCSPISGHRSVSWYQQTPGQGLQFLFEYFSETQRNKGNFPGRFSGRQFSNSRSEMNVSTLELGDSALYLCASSGWGDYGYTFGSGTRLTVV.

The rearrangement links TRBV7-8 to TRBJ1-5; maybe TRBD1 (5 bases). The CDR3 has 13 amino acids. The germline V and J ends were trimmed by 5 bases and 4 bases, with 9 bases remaining between them. The germline CDR1 and CDR2 sequences are SGHVS and FQNEAQ. CDR3 residues: CASSPGGNQPQHF. In DNA, the CDR3 is TGTGCCAGCAGCCCTGGGGGGAATCAGCCCCAGCATTTT.

The J gene is TRBJ2-5, the V gene TRBV5-1; 12 bases are shared with TRBD2. The J segment lost 0 bases and the V segment lost 1 base, leaving 13 bases of the junction unmatched. CDR3 length: 20 amino acids. Germline CDR1 reads SGHRS; CDR2 reads YFSETQ. The CDR3 region has the DNA TGCGCCAGCAGCTTGAAACTAGCGGGGGGCCTACTGATGTACCAAGAGACCCAGTACTTC. It specifies CASSLKLAGGLLMYQETQYF.

V usage is TRBV9 and J usage is TRBJ2-7, with D possibly being TRBD1 (6 bases). Trimming pared 1 base from V and 4 bases from J, leaving 15 bases between. This CDR3 has 15 amino acids. Germline V gene lookup returns CDR1 SGDLS and CDR2 YYNGEE. The CDR3 loop reads CASSVRQGPSYEQYF. The CDR3 coding sequence is TGTGCCAGCAGCGTACGGCAGGGGCCGTCTTACGAGCAGTACTTC. The full variable domain, in which reference TRBV9 and TRBJ2-7 provide the parts outside the CDR3, is DSGVTQTPKHLITATGQRVTLRCSPRSGDLSVYWYQQSLDQGLQFLIQYYNGEERAKGNILERFSAQQFPDLHSELNLSSLELGDSALYFCASSVRQGPSYEQYFGPGTRLTVT.

V is TRBV19 and J is TRBJ2-3; 7 bases fit TRBD2. There are 16 residues in the CDR3. J gave up 0 bases and V 1 base, and 4 bases lay outside the gene matches. The germline V gene has CDR1 LNHDA and CDR2 SQIVND (reference sequence). The CDR3 bases are TGTGCCAGTAGTATAGCGGGGGGTCTTAGCACAGATACGCAGTATTTT. Amino acid sequence: CASSIAGGLSTDTQYF. The full variable domain, with the rest looked up from reference TRBV19 and TRBJ2-3, is DGGITQSPKYLFRKEGQNVTLSCEQNLNHDAMYWYRQDPGQGLRLIYYSQIVNDFQKGDIAEGYSVSREKKESFPLTVTSAQKNPTAFYLCASSIAGGLSTDTQYFGPGTRLTVL.

The chain combines TRBV7-9 with TRBJ2-7, with D possibly being TRBD2 (6 bases). The CDR3 is 18 residues long. Germline V lookup: CDR1 SEHNR, CDR2 FQNEAQ (reference sequence). The germline V and J ends were trimmed by 1 base and 2 bases, with 21 bases remaining between them. CDR3 nucleotides: TGTGCCAGCAGCTTAGAGGCCCCTAGTACCGGGGGTCCCTACGAGCAGTACTTC. Its protein product is CASSLEAPSTGGPYEQYF.

The chain employs TRBV4-2 and TRBJ2-2; 11 positions match TRBD2. V lost 4 bases, J lost 5 bases, and 15 bases stayed unmatched. Per germline, CDR1 LGHNA and CDR2 YNFKEQ. This CDR3 has 19 residues. The CDR3 sequence is CASSPGIAGGMARTGELFF. For the CDR3, the DNA is TGTGCCAGCAGCCCCGGAATAGCGGGGGGGATGGCGAGAACCGGGGAGCTGTTTTTT.

V is TRBV19 and J is TRBJ2-2; 7 bases line up with TRBD2. The V and J ends lost 0 bases and 7 bases, in that order; junction bases with no gene match: 14. Germline V gives CDR1 LNHDA, CDR2 SQIVND (reference sequence). The CDR3 runs to 18 residues. This CDR3 reads CASSIDSIGGRVDGELFF. The CDR3 region has the DNA TGTGCCAGTAGTATAGACTCGATCGGTGGGAGGGTCGACGGGGAGCTGTTTTTT.

The chain employs TRBV6-6 and TRBJ1-5; no definite D call. The CDR3 sequence is 12 residues long. Germline values: CDR1 MNHNY, CDR2 SVGAGI (reference sequence). V lost 6 bases and J 1 base, leaving 4 bases between the germline ends. As DNA, the CDR3 is TGTGCCAGCAGCCCAAGCAATCAGCCCCAGCATTTT. The encoded protein is CASSPSNQPQHF.

This chain joins TRBV4-2 and TRBJ2-3, with 9 nucleotides matching TRBD2. Germline V lookup: CDR1 LGHNA, CDR2 YNFKEQ. Trimming at V came to 4 bases and at J to 5 bases, leaving 10 bases not matched to a gene. CDR3 length equals 16 residues. For the CDR3, the DNA is TGTGCCAGCAGCCCCGAACGGGGACTAGCTGGAGATACGCAGTATTTT. Translating gives CASSPERGLAGDTQYF.

The gene calls are TRBV11-3 and TRBJ2-3; 13 bases are a match to TRBD2. V lost 5 bases to trimming and J lost 4 bases; unmatched junction nucleotides: 6. Germline V gene data show CDR1 as SGHNT and CDR2 as YENEEA. The CDR3 is 16 amino acids. The CDR3 DNA reads TGTGCCAGCAGCCCCAGGACTAGCGGGGGCTCAGATACGCAGTATTTT. Translated: CASSPRTSGGSDTQYF.

The V call is TRBV19, the J call TRBJ2-3; D is possibly TRBD2 (6 bases). The CDR3 consists of 15 residues. CDR1 and CDR2 (germline): LNHDA, SQIVND (reference sequence). V was clipped by 3 bases and J by 4 bases, with 14 bases between them. The CDR3 spells CASSIGAGSPDTQYF. The CDR3 DNA is TGTGCCAGTAGTATCGGGGCGGGGTCCCCAGATACGCAGTATTTT. The full variable domain, in which reference TRBV19 and TRBJ2-3 provide the parts outside the CDR3, is DGGITQSPKYLFRKEGQNVTLSCEQNLNHDAMYWYRQDPGQGLRLIYYSQIVNDFQKGDIAEGYSVSREKKESFPLTVTSAQKNPTAFYLCASSIGAGSPDTQYFGPGTRLTVL.

J is TRBJ2-5 and V is TRBV5-1; tentatively, D is TRBD1 (6 bases). CDR3 length: 16 amino acids. CDR1 and CDR2 (germline): SGHRS, YFSETQ. V was pared by 4 bases and J by 1 base, with 17 bases between. The CDR3 loop is CASSVNRESGQETQYF. CDR3 coding DNA: TGCGCCAGCAGCGTAAACAGGGAATCAGGCCAAGAGACCCAGTACTTC.

The chain employs TRBV7-9 and TRBJ1-5, with no clear D. Germline CDR1 reads SEHNR; CDR2 reads FQNEAQ (reference sequence). V was cut by 1 base and J by 2 bases, with 6 bases left in between. This CDR3 has 14 residues. CDR3 DNA: TGTGCCAGCAGCTTAGTGGGCGGCAATCAGCCCCAGCATTTT. Protein: CASSLVGGNQPQHF.

The chain couples TRBV2 to TRBJ2-5; tentatively, D is TRBD2 (7 bases). V lost 6 bases and J lost 5, with 13 bases in between. This CDR3 has 13 residues. Germline CDR1 is SNHLY and CDR2 is FYNNEI. The CDR3 region is CASREGGSETQYF. CDR3 bases: TGTGCCAGCAGGGAGGGGGGGTCGGAGACCCAGTACTTC.

J is TRBJ1-2 and V is TRBV4-3, with a tentative D call TRBD1 (5 bases). The germline gives CDR1 LGHNA, CDR2 YSLEER. There are 13 residues in the CDR3. The V end was cut by 6 bases, the J end by 8 bases, with 16 bases between. The CDR3 here is CASSPRGGCGYTF. The CDR3 DNA sequence: TGCGCCAGCAGTCCTCGGGGGGGATGCGGCTACACCTTC.

The chain uses TRBV30 and TRBJ2-7, with a weak D call TRBD1 (6 bases). Germline assignment: CDR1 GTSNPN and CDR2 SVGIG (reference sequence). V was shortened by 5 bases and J by 5 bases, with 13 bases between the two germline ends. This CDR3 spans 12 amino acids. In nucleotides, the CDR3 is TGTGCCTGGTCGACAGGCACCCACGAGCAGTACTTC. It is translated as CAWSTGTHEQYF.

The V and J genes are TRBV6-5 and TRBJ2-3; 7 bases are shared with TRBD2. The J segment lost 1 base and the V segment lost 5 bases, leaving 3 bases of the junction unmatched. The germline gives CDR1 MNHEY, CDR2 SVGAGI. The CDR3 has 14 amino acids. This chain's CDR3 is CASSPRGGTDTQYF. The CDR3 bases are TGTGCCAGCAGTCCCCGGGGGGGCACAGATACGCAGTATTTT.

On this clone: The junction and the germline gene differ at one end; a read error may be behind it. The chain uses TRBV9 and TRBJ2-1; D is perhaps TRBD2 (6 bases). Germline V gives CDR1 SGDLS, CDR2 YYNGEE. There are 14 residues in the CDR3. The DNA for the CDR3 is TGTGCCAGCAGCGTACGGGACTCCAACAATGAGCAGTTCTTC. Its protein is CASSVRDSNNEQFF.

The rearrangement links TRBV7-2 to TRBJ1-6; 8 bases fit TRBD1. J lost 6 bases, V lost 6 bases, and 10 bases had no gene match. Germline CDR1 SGHTA, CDR2 FQGNSA. The length of the CDR3 is 16 residues. CDR3 sequence (DNA): TGTGCCAGCAGACCCGGGGGCACAGGGGGTAATTCACCCCTCCACTTT. It codes for CASRPGGTGGNSPLHF.

The chain employs TRBV7-9 and TRBJ2-1; 9 positions agree with TRBD1. Unmatched junction bases numbered 8, after V lost 2 bases and J lost 6 bases. Germline CDR1 SEHNR, CDR2 FQNEAQ (reference sequence). This CDR3 has 16 residues. For the CDR3, the DNA is TGTGCCAGCAGCTTACCAACAGGGGGCAGATTCAATGAGCAGTTCTTC. This encodes CASSLPTGGRFNEQFF.

This chain uses TRBV7-9 with TRBJ2-7; 14 bases are a match to TRBD2. There are 15 residues in the CDR3. Germline V gives CDR1 SEHNR, CDR2 FQNEAQ (reference sequence). J was trimmed by 4 bases and V by 3 bases; bases with no gene match: 2. The CDR3: CASSLGTSGSYEQYF. CDR3 DNA: TGTGCCAGCAGCTTGGGGACTAGCGGGAGTTACGAGCAGTACTTC.

The chain is built from TRBV4-1 and TRBJ2-7; 11 bases are shared with TRBD2. Germline V gives CDR1 MGHRA, CDR2 YSYEKL. The CDR3 is 15 amino acids. V dropped 2 bases and J dropped 3; count of bases not matched to a gene: 3. CDR3 in DNA: TGCGCCAGCAGCCAACGGACTAGCGGGCTCTACGAGCAGTACTTC. Amino acids: CASSQRTSGLYEQYF.